Below, 21 T cell receptor beta chains from the same sample are listed, as sequenced in a study of CD8 T cells in Susac syndrome. Reverse transcription used about 0.45 to 1 ug RNA and random hexamers. TCRdb re-derived calls from the immunoSEQ multiplex PCR reads in MiXCR, one entry per CDR3 protein. The sample has about 120,000 distinct CDR3 sequences, roughly 91% seen once; the top ten hold 0.11% to 0.15%. The sequencing sample was made of CD4+ T cells from PBMCs. These receptors were collected from a human donor in good health.

This chain uses TRBV12-3 or TRBV12-4 with TRBJ2-1; D perhaps matches TRBD1 (5 bases). The CDR3 loop spans 14 amino acids. Trimming cost V 6 bases and J 5 bases, with 14 bases left between them. DNA for the CDR3: TGTGCCAGCAGCCTGGGGCGGTTTGACAATGAGCAGTTCTTC. This gives the protein CASSLGRFDNEQFF.

The chain couples TRBV2 to TRBJ1-1, with TRBD1 identical over 8 bases. V shed 11 bases, J shed 5 bases, and the junction held 7 bases outside the gene matches. The CDR3 covers 12 residues. Germline CDR1 SNHLY, CDR2 FYNNEI. This chain's CDR3 is CAFQGARTEAFF. As DNA, the CDR3 is TGTGCCTTCCAGGGGGCGAGGACTGAAGCTTTCTTT.

The chain uses TRBV7-9 and TRBJ1-1; D may be TRBD1 (6 bases). The CDR3 covers 14 residues. Germline V lookup: CDR1 SEHNR, CDR2 FQNEAQ (reference sequence). V lost 4 bases and J lost 7, with 16 bases in between. DNA of the CDR3: TGTGCCAGCAGCTCAGAGGGGGGGTTCGGTGAAGCTTTCTTT. The encoded protein is CASSSEGGFGEAFF.

This clonotype was seen a few times. V and J are TRBV6-2 or TRBV6-3 and TRBJ2-2; the match to TRBD2 covers 8 bases. V shed 5 bases and J 6 bases; nucleotides not matched to a gene: 5. Germline CDR1 and CDR2: MNHEY and SVGEGT. The CDR3 extends over 14 amino acids. CDR3 in amino acids: CASSPRGGPGELFF. The CDR3 DNA reads as TGTGCCAGCAGTCCCCGGGGGGGCCCCGGGGAGCTGTTTTTT.

The chain recombines TRBV20-1 with TRBJ1-5; D remains ambiguous. Germline V CDR1 and CDR2: DFQATT, SNEGSKA (reference sequence). CDR3 length equals 15 residues. V was cut by 5 bases and J by 0 bases, with 14 bases left in between. The CDR3 coding sequence is TGCAGTGCTGATGGACGGACCTATAGCAATCAGCCCCAGCATTTT. It codes for CSADGRTYSNQPQHF.

J is TRBJ1-2 and V is TRBV7-8, with D unclear. The germline gives CDR1 SGHVS, CDR2 FQNEAQ. CDR3 length: 13 residues. V was shortened by 1 base and J by 8 bases, with 11 bases between the two germline ends. The CDR3 region has the DNA TGTGCCAGCAGCTTAGAAGCAGTCCGCGGCTACACCTTC. As protein: CASSLEAVRGYTF. Filled out from reference TRBV7-8 and TRBJ1-2, the complete variable domain reads GAGVSQSPRYKVAKRGQDVALRCDPISGHVSLFWYQQALGQGPEFLTYFQNEAQLDKSGLPSDRFFAERPEGSVSTLKIQRTQQEDSAVYLCASSLEAVRGYTFGSGTRLTVV.

This chain connects TRBV30 to TRBJ2-7; D possibly corresponds to TRBD1 (6 bases). The CDR3 has 13 residues. V lost 0 bases and J 2 bases, leaving 8 bases between the germline ends. CDR1 is GTSNPN, CDR2 SVGIG, per germline (reference sequence). CDR3 nucleotide sequence: TGTGCCTGGAGTGTAAAGGGGGCCTACGAGCAGTACTTC. It encodes CAWSVKGAYEQYF.

V and J are TRBV7-9 and TRBJ1-4; D gene unclear. Germline values: CDR1 SEHNR, CDR2 FQNEAQ (reference sequence). The germline V and J ends were trimmed by 5 bases and 5 bases, with 9 bases remaining between them. The CDR3 runs to 13 residues. CDR3 DNA: TGTGCCAGCAGCCCGGACTCCAATGAAAAACTGTTTTTT. This gives the protein CASSPDSNEKLFF.

V gene TRBV11-1 combines with J gene TRBJ1-2; unclear D gene. V gave up 2 bases and J gave up 5 bases, with 12 bases separating them. The CDR3 totals 14 residues. Germline V gene sequence: CDR1 SGHAT, CDR2 FQDESV (reference sequence). CDR3 in amino acids: CASSLYPDRYGYTF. CDR3 bases: TGTGCCAGCAGCTTATATCCGGATCGGTATGGCTACACCTTC. Complete variable domain (other parts from reference TRBV11-1 and TRBJ1-2): EAEVAQSPRYKITEKSQAVAFWCDPISGHATLYWYRQILGQGPELLVQFQDESVVDDSQLPKDRFSAERLKGVDSTLKIQPAELGDSAMYLCASSLYPDRYGYTFGSGTRLTVV.

The chain employs TRBV12-3 or TRBV12-4 and TRBJ1-1; D gene ambiguous. Trimming shortened V by 4 bases and J by 7 bases, and 13 bases separated the two germline ends. This CDR3 has 13 amino acids. The CDR3 nucleotides read TGTGCCAGCAGTTCAGGACGGGCACATGAAGCTTTCTTT. Encoded protein: CASSSGRAHEAFF.

V and J are TRBV18 and TRBJ1-4; D ambiguous. With 3 bases removed from V and 6 bases from J, the gap between germline ends came to 8 bases. This CDR3 spans 13 amino acids. Germline CDR1 and CDR2: KGHSH and LQKENI. Here the CDR3 reads CASSPLADEKLFF. CDR3 in DNA: TGTGCCAGCTCACCGTTGGCGGATGAAAAACTGTTTTTT.

V usage is TRBV10-3 and J usage is TRBJ1-2, with 10 positions matching TRBD1. The CDR3 runs 15 residues. CDR1 and CDR2 (germline): ENHRY, SYGVKD. The junction had 8 bases not matched to a gene; V was cut back by 4 bases and J by 6 bases. CDR3 sequence: CAISAWDRGLDGYTF. Written as DNA, the CDR3 is TGTGCCATCAGTGCGTGGGACAGGGGACTGGATGGCTACACCTTC.

This clonotype came up once. This chain uses TRBV7-2 with TRBJ2-5; 10 nucleotides line up with TRBD2. CDR3 size: 16 residues. J gave up 5 bases and V 6 bases, and 12 bases lay outside the gene matches. The V gene's germline CDR1 is SGHTA and CDR2 FQGNSA. The CDR3 region is CASSPRSGGGPETQYF. CDR3 coding DNA: TGTGCCAGCAGTCCCCGAAGCGGGGGGGGTCCCGAGACCCAGTACTTC. The full variable domain, rest sourced from reference TRBV7-2 and TRBJ2-5, is GAGVSQSPSNKVTEKGKDVELRCDPISGHTALYWYRQSLGQGLEFLIYFQGNSAPDKSGLPSDRFSAERTGGSVSTLTIQRTQQEDSAVYLCASSPRSGGGPETQYFGPGTRLLVL.

The rearrangement joins TRBV28 to TRBJ1-2; no clear D. Germline V CDR1 and CDR2: MDHEN, SYDVKM. The V gene lost 7 bases and the J gene lost 4 bases, with 13 bases spanning the gap. The CDR3 consists of 13 residues. This CDR3 is CASMSGGVYGYTF. The CDR3 DNA reads as TGTGCCAGCATGTCCGGTGGGGTCTATGGCTACACCTTC.

CDR3 loop: CAIMPDWDTEAFF. CDR3 in DNA: TGTGCCATCATGCCCGACTGGGACACTGAAGCTTTCTTT. This sequence joins TRBV10-3 and TRBJ1-1, with D uncertain. V dropped 7 bases and J dropped 3 bases, with 12 bases sitting between them. Germline CDR1 ENHRY, CDR2 SYGVKD. The CDR3 has 13 residues.

The rearrangement links TRBV7-2 to TRBJ2-2, with D possibly being TRBD1 (5 bases). The CDR3 has 16 amino acids. Trimming pared 2 bases from V and 7 bases from J, leaving 17 bases between. Germline V gene data show CDR1 as SGHTA and CDR2 as FQGNSA. The CDR3 DNA reads TGTGCCAGCAGCTTAAGACAGCTTCAAACGAGCGGGGAGCTGTTTTTT. Protein: CASSLRQLQTSGELFF.

J is TRBJ2-7 and V is TRBV19; D gene uncertain. Per germline, CDR1 LNHDA and CDR2 SQIVND (reference sequence). The V and J ends lost 1 base and 7 bases respectively, with 14 bases between them. The length of the CDR3 is 14 residues. Here the CDR3 DNA reads TGTGCCAGTAGTATAGCAAACGGACCGTCGGAGCAGTACTTC. Protein sequence: CASSIANGPSEQYF.

The V gene is TRBV5-1, the J gene TRBJ2-1; 8 positions match TRBD2. The CDR3 runs to 14 residues. Germline trimming cut 5 bases from V and 5 bases from J; bases unmatched to any gene: 6. Germline V gene lookup returns CDR1 SGHRS and CDR2 YFSETQ. CDR3 DNA sequence: TGCGCCAGCAGGCGGGGGGATTTGAACAATGAGCAGTTCTTC. This sequence encodes CASRRGDLNNEQFF. Using reference TRBV5-1 and TRBJ2-1 for the parts outside the CDR3, the full variable domain is KAGVTQTPRYLIKTRGQQVTLSCSPISGHRSVSWYQQTPGQGLQFLFEYFSETQRNKGNFPGRFSGRQFSNSRSEMNVSTLELGDSALYLCASRRGDLNNEQFFGPGTRLTVL.

With respect to this clonotype: The junction departs from germline at one end; a sequencing error may be responsible. CDR3 sequence (DNA): TGTGCCAGCAGTTTATCTTTCAACTCCCACGAGCAGTACTTC. This gives the protein CASSLSFNSHEQYF. The V and J genes are TRBV27 and TRBJ2-7; D remains unclear. The CDR3 runs 14 residues. Germline V gene lookup returns CDR1 MNHEY and CDR2 SMNVEV (reference sequence).

The chain is built from TRBV29-1 and TRBJ2-5; D is uncertain. This CDR3 has 10 amino acids. The V and J ends lost 6 bases and 5 bases respectively, with 7 bases between them. Germline V gives CDR1 SQVTM, CDR2 ANQGSEA. The CDR3 sequence: CSVGYETQYF. DNA of the CDR3: TGCAGCGTAGGTTACGAGACCCAGTACTTC.

The chain joins TRBV18 to TRBJ1-4; 7 bases agree with TRBD1. This CDR3 is built from 15 residues. Per germline, CDR1 KGHSH and CDR2 LQKENI. The V gene end was trimmed by 4 bases and the J gene end by 8 bases; junction bases not matched to a gene: 10. Written as DNA, the CDR3 is TGTGCCAGCTCACTTTCCACAGGGGTAGAGGAAAAACTGTTTTTT. Protein product: CASSLSTGVEEKLFF.